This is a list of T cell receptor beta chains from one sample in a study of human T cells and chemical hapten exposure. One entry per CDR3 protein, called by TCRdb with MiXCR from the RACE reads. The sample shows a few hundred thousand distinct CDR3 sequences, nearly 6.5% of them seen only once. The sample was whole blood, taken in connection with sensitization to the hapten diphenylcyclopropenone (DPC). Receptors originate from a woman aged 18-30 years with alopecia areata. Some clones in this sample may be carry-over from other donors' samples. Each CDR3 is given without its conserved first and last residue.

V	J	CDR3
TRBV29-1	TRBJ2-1	SVGAGGSVEQF
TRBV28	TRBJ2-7	ASSGPPLYEQY
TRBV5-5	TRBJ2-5	ASRLAGGPQETQY
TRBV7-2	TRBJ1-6	ASSGWANSPLH
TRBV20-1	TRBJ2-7	SANQGGFYEQY
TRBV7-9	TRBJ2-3	ASQPTGSDTQY
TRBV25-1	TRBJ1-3	ATTGVASGNTIY
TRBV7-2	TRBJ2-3	ASSLGVVRDTQY
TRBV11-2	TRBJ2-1	ASSLVGGGSYNEQF
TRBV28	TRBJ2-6	ASRTGQASSWANVLT
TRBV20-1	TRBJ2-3	SARDEVAGGPDTQY
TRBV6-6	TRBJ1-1	ASSPPTGHVTEAF
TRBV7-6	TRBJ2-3	ASSLGGVTDTQY
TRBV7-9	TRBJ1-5	ASSGGFRSQPQH